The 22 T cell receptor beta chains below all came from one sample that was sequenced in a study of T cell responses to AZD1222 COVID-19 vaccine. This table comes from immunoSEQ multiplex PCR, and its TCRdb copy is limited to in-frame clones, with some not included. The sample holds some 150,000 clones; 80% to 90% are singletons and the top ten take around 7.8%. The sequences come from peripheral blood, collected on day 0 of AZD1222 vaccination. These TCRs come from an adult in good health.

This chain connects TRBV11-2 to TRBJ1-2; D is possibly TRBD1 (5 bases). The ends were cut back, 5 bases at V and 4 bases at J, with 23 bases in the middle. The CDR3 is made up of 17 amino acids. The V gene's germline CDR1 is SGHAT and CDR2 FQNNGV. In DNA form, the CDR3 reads TGTGCCAGCAGCCTACTGGAGGCCTGGGGGGTCCCCTATGGCTACACCTTC. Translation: CASSLLEAWGVPYGYTF.

The CDR3 sequence is CATSLTNTEAFF. As DNA, the CDR3 is TGTGCCACGAGTCTAACGAACACTGAAGCTTTCTTT. This chain uses TRBV10-3 with TRBJ1-1, with unresolved D. The V end lost 10 bases, the J end lost 1 base, and 10 bases lay between the germline ends. The length of the CDR3 is 12 residues. CDR1 is ENHRY and CDR2 is SYGVKD in the germline V gene.

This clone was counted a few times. CDR3 region: CASSTNTEAFF. The CDR3 coding sequence is TGTGCCAGCAGTACGAACACTGAAGCTTTCTTT. The chain employs TRBV27 and TRBJ1-1, with no clear D. Germline V CDR1 and CDR2: MNHEY, SMNVEV (reference sequence). The CDR3 loop spans 11 amino acids. The germline V and J ends were trimmed by 5 bases and 1 base, with 2 bases remaining between them.

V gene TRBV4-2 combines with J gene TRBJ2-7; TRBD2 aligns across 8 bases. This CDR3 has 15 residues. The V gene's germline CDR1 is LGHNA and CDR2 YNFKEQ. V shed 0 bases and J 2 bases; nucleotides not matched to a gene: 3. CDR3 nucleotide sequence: TGTGCCAGCAGCCAAGATCGGGGGGGGGCCTACGAGCAGTACTTC. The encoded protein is CASSQDRGGAYEQYF.

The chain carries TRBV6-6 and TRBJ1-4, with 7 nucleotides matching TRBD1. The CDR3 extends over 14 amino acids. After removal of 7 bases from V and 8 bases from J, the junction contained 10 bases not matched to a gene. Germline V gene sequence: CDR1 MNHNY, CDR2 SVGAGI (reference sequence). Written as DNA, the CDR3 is TGTGCCAGCATTACAGGGCAGGGGGGCGAAAAACTGTTTTTT. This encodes CASITGQGGEKLFF.

The CDR3 region has the DNA TGTGCCACCAGCAGAGGGGACAGCCTCGGGGCCAATGAGCAGTTCTTC. It translates to CATSRGDSLGANEQFF. This chain joins TRBV15 and TRBJ2-1, with 7 bases aligning to TRBD1. This CDR3 spans 16 amino acids. J was trimmed by 6 bases and V by 1 base; bases with no gene match: 9. Germline assignment: CDR1 LNHNV and CDR2 YYDKDF (reference sequence).

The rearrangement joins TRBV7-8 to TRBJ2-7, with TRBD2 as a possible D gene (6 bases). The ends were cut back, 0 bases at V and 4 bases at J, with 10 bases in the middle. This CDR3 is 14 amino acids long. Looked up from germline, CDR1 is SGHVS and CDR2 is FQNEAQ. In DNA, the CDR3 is TGTGCCAGCAGCTTAGCGCGGGACGGGTACGAGCAGTACTTC. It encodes CASSLARDGYEQYF.

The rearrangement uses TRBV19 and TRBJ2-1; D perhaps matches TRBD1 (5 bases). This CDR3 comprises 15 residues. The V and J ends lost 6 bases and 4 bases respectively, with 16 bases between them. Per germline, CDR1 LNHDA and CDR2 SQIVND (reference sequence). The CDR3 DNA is TGTGCCAGTAGGTATCAAGGGGCTCGGTACAATGAGCAGTTCTTC. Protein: CASRYQGARYNEQFF.

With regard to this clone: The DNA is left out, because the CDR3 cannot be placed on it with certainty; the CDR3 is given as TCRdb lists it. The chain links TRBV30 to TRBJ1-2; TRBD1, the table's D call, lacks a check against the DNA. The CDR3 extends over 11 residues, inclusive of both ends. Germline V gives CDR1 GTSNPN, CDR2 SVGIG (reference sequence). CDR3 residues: CAWGVGQGNTF.

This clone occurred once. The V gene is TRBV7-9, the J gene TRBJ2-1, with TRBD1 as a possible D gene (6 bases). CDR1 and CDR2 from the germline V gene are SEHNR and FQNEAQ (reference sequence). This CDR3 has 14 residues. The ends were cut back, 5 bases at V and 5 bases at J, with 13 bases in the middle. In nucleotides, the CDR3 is TGTGCCAGCAGCCATTCGGACAGAAACAATGAGCAGTTCTTC. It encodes CASSHSDRNNEQFF.

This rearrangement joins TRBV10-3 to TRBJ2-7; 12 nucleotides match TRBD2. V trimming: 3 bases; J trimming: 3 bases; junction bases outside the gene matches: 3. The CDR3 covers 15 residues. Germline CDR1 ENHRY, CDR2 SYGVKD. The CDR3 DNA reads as TGTGCCATCAGTGATTCTAGCGGGAGGGTCTACGAGCAGTACTTC. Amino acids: CAISDSSGRVYEQYF.

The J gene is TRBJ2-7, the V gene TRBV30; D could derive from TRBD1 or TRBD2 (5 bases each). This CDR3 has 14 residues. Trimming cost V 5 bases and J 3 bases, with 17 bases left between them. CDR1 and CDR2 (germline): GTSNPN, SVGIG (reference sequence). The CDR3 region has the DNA TGTGCCTGGGGGAACCGGGGCCTCAACTACGAGCAGTACTTC. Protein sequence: CAWGNRGLNYEQYF.

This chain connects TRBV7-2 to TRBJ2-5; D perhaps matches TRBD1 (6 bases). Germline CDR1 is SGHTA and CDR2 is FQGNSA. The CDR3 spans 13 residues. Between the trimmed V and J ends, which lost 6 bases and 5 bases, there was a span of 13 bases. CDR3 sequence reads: CASRRSGVETQYF. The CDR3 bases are TGTGCCAGCAGAAGGTCAGGGGTGGAGACCCAGTACTTC.

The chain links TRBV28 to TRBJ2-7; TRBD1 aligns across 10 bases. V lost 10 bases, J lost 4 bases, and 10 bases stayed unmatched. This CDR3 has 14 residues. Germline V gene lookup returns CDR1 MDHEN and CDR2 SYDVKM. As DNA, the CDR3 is TGTGCCACCGGGGACAGGGGAAAGAGTTACGAGCAGTACTTC. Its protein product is CATGDRGKSYEQYF.

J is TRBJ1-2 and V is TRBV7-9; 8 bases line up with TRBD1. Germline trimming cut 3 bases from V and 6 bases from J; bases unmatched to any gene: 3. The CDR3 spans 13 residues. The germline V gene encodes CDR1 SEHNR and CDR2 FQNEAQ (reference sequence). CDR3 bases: TGTGCCAGCAGCTTGGCGACAGGGGATGGCTACACCTTC. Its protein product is CASSLATGDGYTF.

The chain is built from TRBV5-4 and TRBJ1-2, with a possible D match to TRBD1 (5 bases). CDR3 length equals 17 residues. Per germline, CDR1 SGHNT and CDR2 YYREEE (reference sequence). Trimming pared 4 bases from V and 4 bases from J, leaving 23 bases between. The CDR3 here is CASSRDGEVYASYGYTF. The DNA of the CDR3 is TGTGCCAGCAGCAGGGACGGAGAGGTATACGCTTCCTATGGCTACACCTTC.

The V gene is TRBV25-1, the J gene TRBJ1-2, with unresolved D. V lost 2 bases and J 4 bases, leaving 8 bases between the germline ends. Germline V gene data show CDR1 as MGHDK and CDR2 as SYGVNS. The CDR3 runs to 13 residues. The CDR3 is CASSEGSVYGYTF. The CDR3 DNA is TGTGCCAGCAGTGAAGGTTCCGTCTATGGCTACACCTTC.

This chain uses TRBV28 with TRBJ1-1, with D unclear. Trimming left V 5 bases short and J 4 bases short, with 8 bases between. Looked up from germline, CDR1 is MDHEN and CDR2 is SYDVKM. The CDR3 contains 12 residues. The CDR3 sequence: CASSPASTEAFF. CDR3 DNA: TGTGCCAGCAGTCCCGCGAGCACTGAAGCTTTCTTT. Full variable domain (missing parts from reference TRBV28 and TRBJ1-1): DVKVTQSSRYLVKRTGEKVFLECVQDMDHENMFWYRQDPGLGLRLIYFSYDVKMKEKGDIPEGYSVSREKKERFSLILESASTNQTSMYLCASSPASTEAFFGQGTRLTVV.

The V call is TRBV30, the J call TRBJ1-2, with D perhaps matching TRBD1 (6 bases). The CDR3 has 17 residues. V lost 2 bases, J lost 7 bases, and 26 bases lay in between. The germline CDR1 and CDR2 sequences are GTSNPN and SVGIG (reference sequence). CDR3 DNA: TGTGCCTGGAGTTTTTTCTCAGGAGCTGGCCGGGACATTGGCTACACCTTC. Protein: CAWSFFSGAGRDIGYTF.

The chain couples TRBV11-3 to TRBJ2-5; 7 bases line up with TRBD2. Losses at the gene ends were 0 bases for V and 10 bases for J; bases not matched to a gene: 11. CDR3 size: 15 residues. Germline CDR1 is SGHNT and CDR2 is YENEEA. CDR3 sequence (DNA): TGTGCCAGCAGCTTAGATGGAAGCGGGACCTTTGGCCAGTACTTC. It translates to CASSLDGSGTFGQYF.

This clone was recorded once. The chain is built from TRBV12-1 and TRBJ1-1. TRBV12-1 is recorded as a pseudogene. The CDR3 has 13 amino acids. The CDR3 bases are TGTGCCAGCAGCACTCGCAGATGTCTCTTTGCTTTCTTT. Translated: CASSTRRCLFAFF.

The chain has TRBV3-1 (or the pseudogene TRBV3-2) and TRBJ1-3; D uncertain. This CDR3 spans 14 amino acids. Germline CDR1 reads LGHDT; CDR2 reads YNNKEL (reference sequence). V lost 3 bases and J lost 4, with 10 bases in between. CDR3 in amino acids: CASSQREFGNTIYF. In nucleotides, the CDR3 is TGTGCCAGCAGCCAGAGGGAGTTCGGAAACACCATATATTTT.